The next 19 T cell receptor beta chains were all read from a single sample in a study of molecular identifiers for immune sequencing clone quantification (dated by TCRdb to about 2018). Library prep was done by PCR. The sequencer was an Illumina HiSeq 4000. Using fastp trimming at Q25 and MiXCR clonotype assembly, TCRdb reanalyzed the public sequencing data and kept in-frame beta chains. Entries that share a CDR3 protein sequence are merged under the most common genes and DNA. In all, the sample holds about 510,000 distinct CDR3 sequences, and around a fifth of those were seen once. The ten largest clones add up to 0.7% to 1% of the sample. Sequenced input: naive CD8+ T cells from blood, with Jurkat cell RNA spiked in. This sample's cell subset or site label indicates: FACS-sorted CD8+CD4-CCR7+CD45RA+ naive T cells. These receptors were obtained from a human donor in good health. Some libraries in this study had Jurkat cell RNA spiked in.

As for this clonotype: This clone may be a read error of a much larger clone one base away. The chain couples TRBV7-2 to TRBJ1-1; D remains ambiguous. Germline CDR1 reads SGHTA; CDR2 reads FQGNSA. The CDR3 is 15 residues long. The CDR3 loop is CAGSLVPDFIPEAFF. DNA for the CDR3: TGTGCCGGCAGCTTGGTGCCGGACTTCATCCCTGAAGCTTTCTTT. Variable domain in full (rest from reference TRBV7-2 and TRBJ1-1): GAGVSQSPSNKVTEKGKDVELRCDPISGHTALYWYRQSLGQGLEFLIYFQGNSAPDKSGLPSDRFSAERTGGSVSTLTIQRTQQEDSAVYLCAGSLVPDFIPEAFFGQGTRLTVV.

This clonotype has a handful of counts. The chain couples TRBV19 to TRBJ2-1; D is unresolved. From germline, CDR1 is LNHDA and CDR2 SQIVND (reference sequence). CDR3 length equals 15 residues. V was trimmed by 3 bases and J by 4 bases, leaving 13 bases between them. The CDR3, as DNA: TGTGCCAGTAGTATGGGGATATCTTATTACAATGAGCAGTTCTTC. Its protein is CASSMGISYYNEQFF.

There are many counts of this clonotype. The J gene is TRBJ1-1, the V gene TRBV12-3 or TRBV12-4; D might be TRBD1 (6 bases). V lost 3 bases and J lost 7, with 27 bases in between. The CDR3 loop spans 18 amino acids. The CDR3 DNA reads TGTGCCAGCAGTTTTTTTCTTCGCACGATGGGAAAGGGGGATGAAGCTTTCTTT. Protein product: CASSFFLRTMGKGDEAFF.

The CDR3 is CADRAPSGTSYEQYF. The CDR3 nucleotides are TGTGCCGACCGGGCCCCGAGCGGGACGTCCTACGAGCAGTACTTC. This rearrangement joins TRBV27 to TRBJ2-7; 7 nucleotides match TRBD2. Trimming took 11 bases from V and 1 from J; bases not matched to a gene: 14. The CDR3 runs to 15 residues. The V gene's germline CDR1 is MNHEY and CDR2 SMNVEV (reference sequence).

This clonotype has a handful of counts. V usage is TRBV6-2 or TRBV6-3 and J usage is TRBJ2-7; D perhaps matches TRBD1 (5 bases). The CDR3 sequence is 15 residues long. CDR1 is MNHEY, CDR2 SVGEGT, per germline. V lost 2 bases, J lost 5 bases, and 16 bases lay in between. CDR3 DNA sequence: TGTGCCAGCAGTTACATGGTCAGGGTTAACGACGAGCAGTACTTC. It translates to CASSYMVRVNDEQYF.

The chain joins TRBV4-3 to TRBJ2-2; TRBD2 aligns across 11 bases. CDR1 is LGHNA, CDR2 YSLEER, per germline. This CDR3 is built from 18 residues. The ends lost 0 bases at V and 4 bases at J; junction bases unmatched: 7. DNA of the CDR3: TGCGCCAGCAGCCAAGATGGTAGCGGGAGGGCGAGCACCGGGGAGCTGTTTTTT. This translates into CASSQDGSGRASTGELFF.

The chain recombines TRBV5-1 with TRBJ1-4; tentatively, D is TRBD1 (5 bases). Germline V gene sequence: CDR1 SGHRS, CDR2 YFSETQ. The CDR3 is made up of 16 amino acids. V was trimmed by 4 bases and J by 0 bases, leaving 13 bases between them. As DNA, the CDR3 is TGCGCCAGCAGCCGGGACGAATGGGCAACTAATGAAAAACTGTTTTTT. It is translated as CASSRDEWATNEKLFF.

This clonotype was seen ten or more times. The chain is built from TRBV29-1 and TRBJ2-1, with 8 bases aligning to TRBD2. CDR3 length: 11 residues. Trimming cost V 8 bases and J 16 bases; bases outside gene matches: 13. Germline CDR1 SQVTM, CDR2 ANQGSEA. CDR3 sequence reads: CSPSAGTRRFF. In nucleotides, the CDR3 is TGCAGCCCGAGCGCCGGGACTAGAAGATTCTTC.

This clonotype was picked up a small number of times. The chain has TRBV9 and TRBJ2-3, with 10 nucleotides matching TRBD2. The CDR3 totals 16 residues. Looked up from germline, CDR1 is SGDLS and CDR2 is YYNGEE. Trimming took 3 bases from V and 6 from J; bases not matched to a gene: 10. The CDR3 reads CASSAPSSGSSDTQYF. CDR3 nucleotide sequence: TGTGCCAGCAGCGCTCCGTCTAGCGGGAGTTCGGATACGCAGTATTTT.

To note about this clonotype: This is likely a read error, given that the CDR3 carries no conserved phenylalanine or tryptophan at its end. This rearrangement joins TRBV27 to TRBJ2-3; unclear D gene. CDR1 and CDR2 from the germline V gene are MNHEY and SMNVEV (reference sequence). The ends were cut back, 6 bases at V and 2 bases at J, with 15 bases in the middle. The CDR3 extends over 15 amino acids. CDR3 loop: CASSIIGVPTDTQYS. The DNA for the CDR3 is TGTGCCAGCAGCATCATAGGAGTACCCACAGATACGCAGTATTCT.

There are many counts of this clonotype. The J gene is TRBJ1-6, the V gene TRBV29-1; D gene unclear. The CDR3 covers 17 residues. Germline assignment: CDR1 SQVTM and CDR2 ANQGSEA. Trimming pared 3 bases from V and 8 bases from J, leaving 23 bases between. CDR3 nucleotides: TGCAGCGTTGACCTGAACTCCCCACGGTGGATTGATTCACCCCTCCACTTT. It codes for CSVDLNSPRWIDSPLHF.

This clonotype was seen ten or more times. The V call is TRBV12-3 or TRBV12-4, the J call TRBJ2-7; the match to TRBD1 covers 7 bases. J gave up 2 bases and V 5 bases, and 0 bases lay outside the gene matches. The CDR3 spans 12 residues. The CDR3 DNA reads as TGTGCCAGCAGTACAGGGGCCTACGAGCAGTACTTC. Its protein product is CASSTGAYEQYF.

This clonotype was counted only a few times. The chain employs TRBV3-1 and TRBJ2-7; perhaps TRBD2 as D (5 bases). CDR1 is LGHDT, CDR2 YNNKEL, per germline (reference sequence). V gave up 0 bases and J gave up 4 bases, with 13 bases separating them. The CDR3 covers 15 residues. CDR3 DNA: TGTGCCAGCAGCCAAGATACGGGGTGGGGTTACGAGCAGTACTTC. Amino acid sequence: CASSQDTGWGYEQYF.

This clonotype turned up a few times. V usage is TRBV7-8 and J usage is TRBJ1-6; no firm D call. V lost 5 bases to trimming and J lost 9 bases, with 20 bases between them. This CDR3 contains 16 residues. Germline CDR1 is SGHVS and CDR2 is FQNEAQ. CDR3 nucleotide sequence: TGTGCCAGCAGCGCAGACGTAATGTCAGGAGGTTCACCCCTCCACTTT. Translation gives CASSADVMSGGSPLHF.

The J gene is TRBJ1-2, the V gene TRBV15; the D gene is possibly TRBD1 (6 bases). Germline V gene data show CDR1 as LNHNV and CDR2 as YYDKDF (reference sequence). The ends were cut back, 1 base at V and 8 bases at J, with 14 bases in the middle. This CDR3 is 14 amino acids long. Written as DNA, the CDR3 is TGTGCCACCAGCAGAGGGACAGCCAACTTAGGCTACACCTTC. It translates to CATSRGTANLGYTF.

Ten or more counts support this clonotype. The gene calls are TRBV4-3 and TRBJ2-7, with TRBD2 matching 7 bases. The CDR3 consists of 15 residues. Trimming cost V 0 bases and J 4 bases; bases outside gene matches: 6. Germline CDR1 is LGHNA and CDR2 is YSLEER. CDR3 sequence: CASSQDSIGRYEQYF. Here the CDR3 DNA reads TGCGCCAGCAGCCAAGATTCGATCGGGAGGTACGAGCAGTACTTC.

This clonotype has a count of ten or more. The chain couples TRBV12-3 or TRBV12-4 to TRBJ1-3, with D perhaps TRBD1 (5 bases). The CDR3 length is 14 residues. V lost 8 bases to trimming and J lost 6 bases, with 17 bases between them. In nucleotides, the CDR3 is TGTGCCAGCTTTGTTCAGGGTCGAGAAAACACCATATATTTT. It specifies CASFVQGRENTIYF.

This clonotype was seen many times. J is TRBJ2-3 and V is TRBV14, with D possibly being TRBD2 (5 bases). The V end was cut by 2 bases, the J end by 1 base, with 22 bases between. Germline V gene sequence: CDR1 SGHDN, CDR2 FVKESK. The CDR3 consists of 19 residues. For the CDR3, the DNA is TGTGCCAGCAGCCAAAGTGGGAATCAACTAGTCCTGGGCACAGATACGCAGTATTTT. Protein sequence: CASSQSGNQLVLGTDTQYF. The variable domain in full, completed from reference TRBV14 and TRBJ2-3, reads EAGVTQFPSHSVIEKGQTVTLRCDPISGHDNLYWYRRVMGKEIKFLLHFVKESKQDESGMPNNRFLAERTGGTYSTLKVQPAELEDSGVYFCASSQSGNQLVLGTDTQYFGPGTRLTVL.

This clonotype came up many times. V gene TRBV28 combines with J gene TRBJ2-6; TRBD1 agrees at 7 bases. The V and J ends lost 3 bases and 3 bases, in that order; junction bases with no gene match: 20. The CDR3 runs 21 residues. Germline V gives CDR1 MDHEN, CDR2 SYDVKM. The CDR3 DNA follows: TGTGCCAGCAGTTTCAACACCCGTGTTGACGCAGGGGGTTTTGGGGCCAACGTCCTGACTTTC. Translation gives CASSFNTRVDAGGFGANVLTF.